Below are 18 T cell receptor beta chains sequenced from a single sample in a study of control samples from healthy donors and cancer patients. Libraries were prepared by immunoSEQ multiplex PCR; TCRdb keeps only in-frame clonotypes and omits some of them. The data contain around 70,000 clones, approximately 94% of them singletons. The sequencing sample was made of blood. The source of these receptors is a woman aged 25 to 45 in good health.

The V call is TRBV18, the J call TRBJ1-2, with 7 bases identical to TRBD1. The CDR3 consists of 15 residues. In germline, CDR1 is KGHSH, CDR2 LQKENI. Losses at the gene ends were 3 bases for V and 3 bases for J; bases not matched to a gene: 7. The DNA of the CDR3 is TGTGCCAGCTCACCTCGGACAGGAGAGGACTATGGCTACACCTTC. Encoded protein: CASSPRTGEDYGYTF.

The chain uses TRBV4-1 and TRBJ2-1; TRBD2 aligns across 11 bases. The CDR3 runs 16 residues. V trimming: 4 bases; J trimming: 8 bases; junction bases outside the gene matches: 10. Germline CDR1 MGHRA, CDR2 YSYEKL. The CDR3 DNA follows: TGCGCCAGCAGCCTCTCCCCTAGCGGGGGGCAGTATGAGCAGTTCTTC. Its translation is CASSLSPSGGQYEQFF.

The J gene is TRBJ2-1, the V gene TRBV3-1 (or the pseudogene TRBV3-2); D is undetermined. The CDR3 consists of 18 residues. With 1 base removed from V and 5 bases from J, the gap between germline ends came to 21 bases. The germline V gene encodes CDR1 LGHDT and CDR2 YNNKEL (reference sequence). CDR3 bases: TGTGCCAGCAGCCAAGTGATTTCGGAAACAGTTGGGAACAATGAGCAGTTCTTC. It codes for CASSQVISETVGNNEQFF.

This clone was counted once. This chain joins TRBV24-1 and TRBJ2-5; 8 bases align to TRBD1. V shed 1 base and J 6 bases; nucleotides not matched to a gene: 6. The germline V gene has CDR1 KGHDR and CDR2 SFDVKD. The CDR3 runs to 15 residues. The CDR3 coding sequence is TGTGCCACCAGTGATTTAAGGACAGGGACAAAGACCCAGTACTTC. Translation: CATSDLRTGTKTQYF.

V is TRBV11-3 and J is TRBJ1-1; D is undetermined. The length of the CDR3 is 13 residues. V lost 5 bases and J 4 bases, leaving 11 bases between the germline ends. The germline V gene has CDR1 SGHNT and CDR2 YENEEA. The chain's CDR3 is CASSPQQSTEAFF. The CDR3 bases are TGTGCCAGCAGCCCCCAACAGAGCACTGAAGCTTTCTTT. Together with reference TRBV11-3 and TRBJ1-1, the CDR3 gives the full variable domain: EAGVVQSPRYKIIEKKQPVAFWCNPISGHNTLYWYLQNLGQGPELLIRYENEEAVDDSQLPKDRFSAERLKGVDSTLKIQPAELGDSAVYLCASSPQQSTEAFFGQGTRLTVV.

The chain couples TRBV5-1 to TRBJ1-6; 9 nucleotides agree with TRBD1. The V segment lost 1 base and the J segment 10 bases; nucleotides outside the gene matches: 6. From germline, CDR1 is SGHRS and CDR2 YFSETQ. The CDR3 loop spans 15 amino acids. CDR3 bases: TGCGCCAGCAGCTTGACCGGGACAGGGAGATCACCCCTCCACTTT. It is translated as CASSLTGTGRSPLHF.

The gene calls are TRBV27 and TRBJ2-2; D is perhaps TRBD2 (5 bases). V lost 5 bases and J lost 2, with 18 bases in between. The CDR3 covers 17 residues. Germline CDR1 and CDR2: MNHEY and SMNVEV (reference sequence). DNA for the CDR3: TGTGCCAGCAGTCACAGAGGGAGACTGACTAACACCGGGGAGCTGTTTTTT. Encoded protein: CASSHRGRLTNTGELFF.

The V and J genes are TRBV19 and TRBJ1-4; 7 bases match TRBD1. Germline V gives CDR1 LNHDA, CDR2 SQIVND (reference sequence). There are 14 residues in the CDR3. The V gene end was trimmed by 5 bases and the J gene end by 7 bases; junction bases not matched to a gene: 7. CDR3 coding DNA: TGTGCCAGTAGTCGGACCCGGGACAGTGAAAAACTGTTTTTT. Translated: CASSRTRDSEKLFF.

The chain couples TRBV6-5 to TRBJ1-2; D may be TRBD1 (5 bases). V was cut by 0 bases and J by 8 bases, with 16 bases left in between. Looked up from germline, CDR1 is MNHEY and CDR2 is SVGAGI. This CDR3 is 15 amino acids long. CDR3 nucleotide sequence: TGTGCCAGCAGTTACTCGAACCCAGGGAGTCACGGCTACACCTTC. It codes for CASSYSNPGSHGYTF.

The chain combines TRBV9 with TRBJ2-5; the D call may be TRBD1 or TRBD2 (6 bases each). Germline CDR1 SGDLS, CDR2 YYNGEE. V dropped 4 bases and J dropped 3 bases, with 13 bases sitting between them. This CDR3 is 14 amino acids long. The CDR3 coding sequence is TGTGCCAGCAGCCCCCCGGGGGCAGAAGAGACCCAGTACTTC. This translates into CASSPPGAEETQYF.

The rearrangement joins TRBV9 to TRBJ2-2; D is unresolved. Trimming shortened V by 2 bases and J by 3 bases, and 11 bases separated the two germline ends. The CDR3 spans 15 residues. Looked up from germline, CDR1 is SGDLS and CDR2 is YYNGEE. The DNA of the CDR3 is TGTGCCAGCAGCGTCTCTAGTGGGGACACCGGGGAGCTGTTTTTT. Protein product: CASSVSSGDTGELFF.

The CDR3 bases are TGTGCCAGCAGCCCCGCCAGGGACAGCAATCAGCCCCAGCATTTT. Translating it yields CASSPARDSNQPQHF. V is TRBV7-2 and J is TRBJ1-5, with a tentative D call TRBD1 (5 bases). Per the germline V gene, CDR1 is SGHTA and CDR2 is FQGNSA. V shed 5 bases and J shed 1 base, with 12 bases lying between them. CDR3 length: 15 residues. Supplemented by reference TRBV7-2 and TRBJ1-5, the full variable domain reads GAGVSQSPSNKVTEKGKDVELRCDPISGHTALYWYRQSLGQGLEFLIYFQGNSAPDKSGLPSDRFSAERTGGSVSTLTIQRTQQEDSAVYLCASSPARDSNQPQHFGDGTRLSIL.

The gene calls are TRBV5-4 and TRBJ1-1; the match to TRBD1 covers 8 bases. After removal of 1 base from V and 5 bases from J, the junction contained 7 bases not matched to a gene. Germline loops: CDR1 SGHNT, CDR2 YYREEE (reference sequence). The CDR3 runs to 15 residues. CDR3 region: CASSLPGGARTEAFF. The CDR3 DNA reads TGTGCCAGCAGCTTGCCAGGGGGCGCCAGGACTGAAGCTTTCTTT.

The rearrangement joins TRBV19 to TRBJ1-1, with D perhaps TRBD1 (5 bases). The V gene's germline CDR1 is LNHDA and CDR2 SQIVND (reference sequence). Trimming took off 5 bases at V and 2 bases at J, with 12 bases between the two ends. This CDR3 has 14 amino acids. CDR3: CASSARDSNTEAFF. For the CDR3, the DNA is TGTGCCAGTAGTGCCCGGGACTCCAACACTGAAGCTTTCTTT. Combining the CDR3 with reference TRBV19 and TRBJ1-1 gives the whole variable domain DGGITQSPKYLFRKEGQNVTLSCEQNLNHDAMYWYRQDPGQGLRLIYYSQIVNDFQKGDIAEGYSVSREKKESFPLTVTSAQKNPTAFYLCASSARDSNTEAFFGQGTRLTVV.

The chain uses TRBV7-8 and TRBJ1-5; D not resolved. Trimming pared 5 bases from V and 4 bases from J, leaving 21 bases between. Germline V gene lookup returns CDR1 SGHVS and CDR2 FQNEAQ. The CDR3 contains 17 residues. The CDR3 protein is CASSAPERFALNQPQHF. The CDR3, as DNA: TGTGCCAGCAGCGCCCCGGAGAGATTCGCACTAAATCAGCCCCAGCATTTT.

This chain connects TRBV25-1 to TRBJ1-4; D might be TRBD1 (6 bases). The CDR3 is made up of 16 amino acids. Trimming took 5 bases from V and 4 from J, leaving 17 bases between them. Germline CDR1 and CDR2: MGHDK and SYGVNS. The CDR3 coding sequence is TGTGCCAGCAGTCTGGGAAGGACAGCACTTAATGAAAAACTGTTTTTT. It encodes CASSLGRTALNEKLFF. The entire variable domain, with the rest obtained from reference TRBV25-1 and TRBJ1-4, is as follows: EADIYQTPRYLVIGTGKKITLECSQTMGHDKMYWYQQDPGMELHLIHYSYGVNSTEKGDLSSESTVSRIRTEHFPLTLESARPSHTSQYLCASSLGRTALNEKLFFGSGTQLSVL.

The chain carries TRBV11-2 and TRBJ2-7; weak D call: TRBD2 (6 bases). V was clipped by 6 bases and J by 11 bases, with 23 bases between them. The CDR3 is made up of 14 amino acids. Per the germline V gene, CDR1 is SGHAT and CDR2 is FQNNGV. In nucleotides, the CDR3 is TGTGCCAGCAGAGGCCGGGACTCAGCAGTCTCGAAGTACTTC. Translation gives CASRGRDSAVSKYF.

The CDR3 DNA reads as TGTGCCAGCAGTTCCGACATTTGGGGGGACGGCTACACCTTC. This codes for CASSSDIWGDGYTF. The genes are TRBV6-5 and TRBJ1-2; possibly TRBD1 for D (5 bases). Germline V gene lookup returns CDR1 MNHEY and CDR2 SVGAGI. Trimming removed 4 bases at V and 8 bases at J, with 17 bases between. The CDR3 covers 14 residues.